These 24 T cell receptor beta chains came from one sample sequenced in a study of cytomegalovirus exposure and HLA in healthy donors. PCR primers comprised 60 Vbeta and 13 Jbeta primers. Profiled with immunoSEQ multiplex PCR; TCRdb holds only in-frame clones, not every one. The table lists 68,000 or so clones. Sequencing used PBMCs. The receptors shown here come from a female donor in good health and CMV-seropositive.

This chain links TRBV19 with TRBJ2-1; TRBD2 agrees at 7 bases. The ends lost 1 base at V and 2 bases at J; junction bases unmatched: 5. The CDR3 has 16 amino acids. The germline V gene encodes CDR1 LNHDA and CDR2 SQIVND (reference sequence). The CDR3 protein is CASSIGPAGAYNEQFF. The DNA of the CDR3 is TGTGCCAGTAGTATAGGGCCCGCGGGAGCCTACAATGAGCAGTTCTTC.

The chain recombines TRBV18 with TRBJ1-5, with a possible D match to TRBD1 (6 bases). Trimming shortened V by 3 bases and J by 0 bases, and 12 bases separated the two germline ends. The CDR3 is 16 amino acids. Germline V gene lookup returns CDR1 KGHSH and CDR2 LQKENI. The CDR3 sequence: CASSPSTGNSNQPQHF. The CDR3 DNA reads TGTGCCAGCTCACCGTCGACAGGAAATAGCAATCAGCCCCAGCATTTT.

This chain uses TRBV7-2 with TRBJ2-4; 7 bases fit TRBD2. CDR1 SGHTA and CDR2 FQGNSA come from the germline V gene. The V gene end was trimmed by 5 bases and the J gene end by 0 bases; junction bases not matched to a gene: 4. There are 15 residues in the CDR3. The CDR3 DNA reads as TGTGCCAGCAGCCTGAGGACTAGAGCCAAAAACATTCAGTACTTC. Its protein is CASSLRTRAKNIQYF. Filled out from reference TRBV7-2 and TRBJ2-4, the complete variable domain reads GAGVSQSPSNKVTEKGKDVELRCDPISGHTALYWYRQSLGQGLEFLIYFQGNSAPDKSGLPSDRFSAERTGGSVSTLTIQRTQQEDSAVYLCASSLRTRAKNIQYFGAGTRLSVL.

The chain combines TRBV6-1 with TRBJ2-5; possible D gene TRBD2, 9 bases. The germline V gene has CDR1 MNHNS and CDR2 SASEGT. The CDR3 has 18 residues. Trimming pared 3 bases from V and 0 bases from J, leaving 20 bases between. The CDR3 protein is CASSEDRALAGNQETQYF. The CDR3 DNA reads TGTGCCAGCAGTGAGGACAGGGCTCTAGCGGGAAACCAAGAGACCCAGTACTTC.

The chain recombines TRBV2 with TRBJ1-5; 9 bases fit TRBD1. V lost 4 bases, J lost 7 bases, and 5 bases stayed unmatched. The length of the CDR3 is 14 residues. Germline V CDR1 and CDR2: SNHLY, FYNNEI. CDR3 loop: CASSGGQGAQPQHF. CDR3 DNA sequence: TGTGCCAGCAGTGGGGGACAGGGTGCACAGCCCCAGCATTTT.

V usage is TRBV11-1 and J usage is TRBJ2-6; D might be TRBD1 (6 bases). Trimming pared 3 bases from V and 2 bases from J, leaving 8 bases between. The CDR3 runs to 15 residues. Looked up from germline, CDR1 is SGHAT and CDR2 is FQDESV (reference sequence). DNA of the CDR3: TGTGCCAGCAGCTTTGGGGGCCCTGGGGCCAACGTCCTGACTTTC. Encoded protein: CASSFGGPGANVLTF.

This chain uses TRBV2 with TRBJ1-5, with 8 bases lining up with TRBD1. Unmatched junction bases numbered 15, after V lost 5 bases and J lost 0 bases. CDR1 and CDR2 (germline): SNHLY, FYNNEI. The CDR3 is made up of 19 amino acids. CDR3 protein: CASSLNRDRNPYSNQPQHF. The CDR3 DNA is TGTGCCAGCAGTCTAAACCGGGACAGGAATCCCTATAGCAATCAGCCCCAGCATTTT. Filled out from reference TRBV2 and TRBJ1-5, the complete variable domain reads EPEVTQTPSHQVTQMGQEVILRCVPISNHLYFYWYRQILGQKVEFLVSFYNNEISEKSEIFDDQFSVERPDGSNFTLKIRSTKLEDSAMYFCASSLNRDRNPYSNQPQHFGDGTRLSIL.

The CDR3 DNA is TGTGCCAGCTCACCACCCTCGCAGGGGCTGTGGAATGAGCAGTTCTTC. It yields the protein CASSPPSQGLWNEQFF. V gene TRBV18 combines with J gene TRBJ2-1; D is possibly TRBD1 (6 bases). V was cut by 0 bases and J by 7 bases, with 16 bases left in between. The CDR3 is 16 amino acids. CDR1 is KGHSH and CDR2 is LQKENI in the germline V gene.

The chain combines TRBV15 with TRBJ2-7; TRBD2 aligns across 8 bases. The germline V gene has CDR1 LNHNV and CDR2 YYDKDF (reference sequence). After removal of 5 bases from V and 5 bases from J, the junction contained 11 bases not matched to a gene. The length of the CDR3 is 15 residues. The CDR3: CATSPGSGGGDEQYF. CDR3 DNA: TGTGCCACCAGCCCGGGGAGCGGGGGCGGCGACGAGCAGTACTTC.

The genes are TRBV5-1 and TRBJ2-7, with D unclear. The CDR3 sequence is 13 residues long. V was shortened by 3 bases and J by 0 bases, with 7 bases between the two germline ends. Per the germline V gene, CDR1 is SGHRS and CDR2 is YFSETQ. The CDR3 nucleotides read TGCGCCAGCAGCTCCGGGTCCTCCTACGAGCAGTACTTC. This encodes CASSSGSSYEQYF.

The chain uses TRBV5-4 and TRBJ2-3, with TRBD2 identical over 7 bases. From germline, CDR1 is SGHNT and CDR2 YYREEE (reference sequence). This CDR3 has 15 residues. J lost 0 bases, V lost 6 bases, and 7 bases had no gene match. The CDR3 coding sequence is TGTGCCAGCACCTACATGGGGGGGAGCACAGATACGCAGTATTTT. Translated, it gives CASTYMGGSTDTQYF.

The chain employs TRBV6-5 and TRBJ2-1; D is uncertain. CDR1 MNHEY and CDR2 SVGAGI come from the germline V gene. Trimming removed 4 bases from V and 5 bases from J, with 12 bases in between. The CDR3 length is 14 residues. The CDR3 loop is CASSSSTADNEQFF. The CDR3 DNA sequence: TGTGCCAGCAGTTCGTCTACTGCCGACAATGAGCAGTTCTTC.

The V gene is TRBV7-9, the J gene TRBJ2-7, with TRBD2 identical over 11 bases. Germline-derived CDR1 and CDR2 are SEHNR and FQNEAQ (reference sequence). The CDR3 has 15 residues. Trimming removed 5 bases from V and 6 bases from J; junction bases left unmatched: 9. CDR3 sequence: CASSRGLAAPGEQYF. The CDR3 region has the DNA TGTGCCAGCAGCAGGGGACTAGCGGCCCCCGGCGAGCAGTACTTC.

The chain uses TRBV11-3 and TRBJ2-3; D possibly corresponds to TRBD2 (6 bases). Germline V gives CDR1 SGHNT, CDR2 YENEEA. Trimming took off 4 bases at V and 0 bases at J, with 8 bases between the two ends. This CDR3 has 14 amino acids. CDR3 DNA: TGTGCCAGCAGCTCCGGGACTAGCACAGATACGCAGTATTTT. Translation: CASSSGTSTDTQYF.

In regard to this clone: The junction does not match germline at one end; this may be a read error. The chain carries TRBV4-1 and TRBJ2-5; D possibly corresponds to TRBD2 (7 bases). From germline, CDR1 is MGHRA and CDR2 YSYEKL. The CDR3 is 16 amino acids. The CDR3 reads CASSPVEGGGKEAQYF. The DNA for the CDR3 is TGCGCCAGCAGCCCCGTTGAGGGAGGGGGTAAAGAGGCCCAGTACTTC.

The J gene is TRBJ2-7, the V gene TRBV4-3; 8 bases agree with TRBD2. The length of the CDR3 is 17 residues. J was trimmed by 6 bases and V by 0 bases; bases with no gene match: 13. Germline V lookup: CDR1 LGHNA, CDR2 YSLEER. For the CDR3, the DNA is TGCGCCAGCAGCCAAGAACCATCCGGGAGGGCCTCTAGCGAGCAGTACTTC. Translation: CASSQEPSGRASSEQYF.

V usage is TRBV28 and J usage is TRBJ2-7, with D perhaps TRBD2 (6 bases). The germline V gene has CDR1 MDHEN and CDR2 SYDVKM. V was trimmed by 2 bases and J by 4 bases, leaving 6 bases between them. The CDR3 consists of 12 residues. CDR3 in amino acids: CASSLAGYEQYF. CDR3 sequence (DNA): TGTGCCAGCAGTTTAGCGGGGTACGAGCAGTACTTC.

The chain couples TRBV2 to TRBJ1-5; 7 bases fit TRBD1. V was clipped by 6 bases and J by 1 base; unmatched bases: 3. Germline assignment: CDR1 SNHLY and CDR2 FYNNEI. CDR3 length equals 14 residues. The CDR3 bases are TGTGCCAGCAGGGGGGACAGAAGCAATCAGCCCCAGCATTTT. Protein sequence: CASRGDRSNQPQHF.

The chain couples TRBV5-1 to TRBJ2-2; 8 bases line up with TRBD2. Losses at the gene ends were 5 bases for V and 5 bases for J; bases not matched to a gene: 8. The germline CDR1 and CDR2 sequences are SGHRS and YFSETQ. This CDR3 region has 15 residues. CDR3 bases: TGCGCCAGCAGGGCCCTAGCGGGTAGTACCGGGGAGCTGTTTTTT. Amino acids: CASRALAGSTGELFF.

The V call is TRBV18, the J call TRBJ2-1; D may be TRBD1 (6 bases). This CDR3 spans 13 amino acids. The germline V and J ends were trimmed by 3 bases and 6 bases, with 9 bases remaining between them. CDR1 and CDR2 from the germline V gene are KGHSH and LQKENI. CDR3 protein: CASSPRTVNEQFF. In DNA, the CDR3 is TGTGCCAGCTCACCTAGGACAGTCAATGAGCAGTTCTTC.

The DNA for the CDR3 is TGTGCCAGCAGCTCTAGGGGCGGGGACCTAGCTTCCACAGATACGCAGTATTTT. Encoded protein: CASSSRGGDLASTDTQYF. The rearrangement joins TRBV9 to TRBJ2-3; a weak D match, TRBD2 (6 bases). The V gene's germline CDR1 is SGDLS and CDR2 YYNGEE. The V end lost 4 bases, the J end lost 2 bases, and 23 bases lay between the germline ends. This CDR3 has 18 residues.

This rearrangement joins TRBV4-1 to TRBJ1-2; no firm D call. The CDR3 totals 14 residues. Germline loops: CDR1 MGHRA, CDR2 YSYEKL. The V end lost 0 bases, the J end lost 2 bases, and 7 bases lay between the germline ends. The CDR3 nucleotides read TGCGCCAGCAGCCAAGATGAGGGAAACTATGGCTACACCTTC. As protein: CASSQDEGNYGYTF.

The chain carries TRBV28 and TRBJ2-7; 7 bases match TRBD2. The V gene's germline CDR1 is MDHEN and CDR2 SYDVKM. V trimming: 5 bases; J trimming: 1 base; junction bases outside the gene matches: 2. The CDR3 totals 13 residues. The CDR3 coding sequence is TGTGCCAGCAGTCTGGGACTATCCTACGAGCAGTACTTC. Translated: CASSLGLSYEQYF.

The chain has TRBV10-1 and TRBJ2-2, with D unclear. Trimming removed 3 bases at V and 7 bases at J, with 12 bases between. Germline V gene lookup returns CDR1 WNHNN and CDR2 SYGVQD (reference sequence). The CDR3 spans 14 residues. Here the CDR3 DNA reads TGCGCCAGCAGTGACTCTACTATGGGCGGGGAGCTGTTTTTT. It translates to CASSDSTMGGELFF.